Below, 8 T cell receptor beta chains from the same sample are listed, as sequenced in a study of Ad26.COV2.S vaccination and SARS-CoV-2 variants. Using immunoSEQ multiplex PCR, the repertoire was profiled, and TCRdb retains in-frame clones only, with some absent. Here the sample spans under 550,000 clones, approximately 88% being singletons. The treatment denotes: around 19 received Ad26.COV2.S at low or high dose, single or two shots; about 5 received placebo; per-sample allocation not given. Samples came from day 63 after the first vaccine or placebo injection. Sequencing used peripheral blood, obtained in a trial of Ad26.COV2.S vaccine versus placebo. The receptors derive from a person aged 18-65 years who received the Ad26.COV2.S COVID-19 vaccine or a placebo.

This clone was seen a single time. CDR3 sequence: CASSFASGGPANEQFF. CDR3 in DNA: TGCGCCAGCAGCTTTGCTAGCGGGGGGCCTGCCAATGAGCAGTTCTTC. This chain uses TRBV5-1 with TRBJ2-1; 11 positions match TRBD2. There are 16 residues in the CDR3. Germline trimming cut 2 bases from V and 6 bases from J; bases unmatched to any gene: 7. In germline, CDR1 is SGHRS, CDR2 YFSETQ.

The chain employs TRBV10-3 and TRBJ2-5; no reliable D call. Per the germline V gene, CDR1 is ENHRY and CDR2 is SYGVKD. Trimming removed 3 bases from V and 5 bases from J, with 22 bases in between. The CDR3 is 17 amino acids. CDR3 sequence: CAISDIPGYPGGETQYF. The CDR3 DNA reads TGTGCCATCAGTGATATACCGGGCTACCCGGGCGGTGAGACCCAGTACTTC.

The J gene is TRBJ2-3, the V gene TRBV23-1; D is perhaps TRBD1 (6 bases). TRBV23-1 is assigned to the ORF class and has an uncertain function. V was cut by 4 bases and J by 0 bases, with 20 bases left in between. This CDR3 has 18 residues. In nucleotides, the CDR3 is TGCGCCAGCAGTCCAATTCGCAGAGGGACAACTAGCACAGATACGCAGTATTTT. Translated, it gives CASSPIRRGTTSTDTQYF.

The chain links TRBV7-7 to TRBJ2-2, with 10 bases matching TRBD1. Germline V gene lookup returns CDR1 SSHAT and CDR2 FNYEAQ (reference sequence). Trimming took 5 bases from V and 2 from J; bases not matched to a gene: 2. The CDR3 totals 15 residues. This CDR3 is CASSRDRGNTGELFF. For the CDR3, the DNA is TGTGCCAGCAGCAGGGACAGGGGTAACACCGGGGAGCTGTTTTTT.

The chain uses TRBV28 and TRBJ2-7; no reliable D call. V dropped 3 bases and J dropped 3 bases, with 6 bases sitting between them. CDR1 is MDHEN, CDR2 SYDVKM, per germline. CDR3 size: 12 residues. The CDR3 bases are TGTGCCAGCAGTTTCACAGACTACGAGCAGTACTTC. It is translated as CASSFTDYEQYF. Variable domain in full (rest from reference TRBV28 and TRBJ2-7): DVKVTQSSRYLVKRTGEKVFLECVQDMDHENMFWYRQDPGLGLRLIYFSYDVKMKEKGDIPEGYSVSREKKERFSLILESASTNQTSMYLCASSFTDYEQYFGPGTRLTVT.

This chain's CDR3 is CASSRRQGQDTQYF. CDR3 nucleotides: TGTGCCAGCAGTCGTAGACAGGGTCAAGATACGCAGTATTTT. V gene TRBV28 combines with J gene TRBJ2-3; 7 bases fit TRBD1. Germline V gene data show CDR1 as MDHEN and CDR2 as SYDVKM. Trimming removed 5 bases from V and 5 bases from J; junction bases left unmatched: 7. CDR3 length equals 14 residues.

The rearrangement links TRBV6-2 or TRBV6-3 to TRBJ2-3; tentative D call: TRBD1 (6 bases). V was clipped by 4 bases and J by 3 bases, with 14 bases between them. The CDR3 totals 15 residues. Germline V gene lookup returns CDR1 MNHEY and CDR2 SVGEGT. The CDR3 nucleotides are TGTGCCAGCAGTTCGCGAGGGGGTGGGACAGATACGCAGTATTTT. Its translation: CASSSRGGGTDTQYF.

The CDR3 loop is CASSQDPTGNTEAFF. The CDR3 bases are TGCGCCAGCAGCCAAGATCCCACGGGGAACACTGAAGCTTTCTTT. This chain links TRBV4-1 with TRBJ1-1; D is uncertain. With 0 bases removed from V and 1 base from J, the gap between germline ends came to 9 bases. The length of the CDR3 is 15 residues. In germline, CDR1 is MGHRA, CDR2 YSYEKL.